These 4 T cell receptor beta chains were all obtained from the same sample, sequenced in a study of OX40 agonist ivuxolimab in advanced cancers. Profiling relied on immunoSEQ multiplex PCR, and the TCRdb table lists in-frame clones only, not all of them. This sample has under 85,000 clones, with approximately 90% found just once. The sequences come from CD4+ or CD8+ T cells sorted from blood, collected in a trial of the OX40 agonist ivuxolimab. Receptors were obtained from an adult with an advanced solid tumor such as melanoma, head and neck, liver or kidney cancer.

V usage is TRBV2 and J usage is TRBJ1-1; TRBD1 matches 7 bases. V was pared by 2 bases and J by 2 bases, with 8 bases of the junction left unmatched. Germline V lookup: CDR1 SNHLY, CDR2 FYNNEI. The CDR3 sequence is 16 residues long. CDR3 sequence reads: CASSETGAWGNTEAFF. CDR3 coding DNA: TGTGCCAGCAGTGAAACAGGGGCTTGGGGAAACACTGAAGCTTTCTTT.

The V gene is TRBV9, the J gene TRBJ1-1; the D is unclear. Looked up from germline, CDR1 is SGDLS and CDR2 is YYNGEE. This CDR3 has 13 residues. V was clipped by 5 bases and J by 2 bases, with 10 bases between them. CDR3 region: CASSSTVNTEAFF. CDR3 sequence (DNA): TGTGCCAGCAGTTCGACGGTTAACACTGAAGCTTTCTTT.

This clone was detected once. CDR3 coding DNA: TGTGCCAGCAGCTTGCAGGCACAAGAGACCCAGTACTTC. It is translated as CASSLQAQETQYF. The chain carries TRBV7-9 and TRBJ2-5; D uncertain. Germline V CDR1 and CDR2: SEHNR, FQNEAQ (reference sequence). The CDR3 runs to 13 residues. V dropped 3 bases and J dropped 2 bases, with 7 bases sitting between them.

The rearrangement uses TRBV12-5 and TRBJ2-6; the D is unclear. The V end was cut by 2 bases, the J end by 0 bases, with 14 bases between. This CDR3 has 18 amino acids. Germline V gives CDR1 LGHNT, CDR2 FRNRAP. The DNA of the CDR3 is TGTGCTAGTGGTTTGCCTGGTAGGGTTTTCTCTGGGGCCAACGTCCTGACTTTC. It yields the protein CASGLPGRVFSGANVLTF.